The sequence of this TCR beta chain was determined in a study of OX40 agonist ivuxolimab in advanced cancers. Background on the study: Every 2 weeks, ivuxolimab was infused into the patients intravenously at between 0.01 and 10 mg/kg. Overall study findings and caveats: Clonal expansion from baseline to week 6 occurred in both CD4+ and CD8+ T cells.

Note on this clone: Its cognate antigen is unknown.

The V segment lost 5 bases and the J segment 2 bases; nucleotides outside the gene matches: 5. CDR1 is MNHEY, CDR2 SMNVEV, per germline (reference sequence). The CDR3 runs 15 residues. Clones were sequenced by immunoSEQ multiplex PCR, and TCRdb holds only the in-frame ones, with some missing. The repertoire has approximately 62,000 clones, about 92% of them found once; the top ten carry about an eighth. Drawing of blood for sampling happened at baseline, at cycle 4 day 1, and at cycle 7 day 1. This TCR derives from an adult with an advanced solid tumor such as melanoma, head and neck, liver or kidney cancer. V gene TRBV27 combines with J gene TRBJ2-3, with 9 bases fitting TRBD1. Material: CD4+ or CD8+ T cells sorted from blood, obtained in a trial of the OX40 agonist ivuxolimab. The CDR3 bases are TGTGCCAGCAGTCCGACAGGGGGACCCACAGATACGCAGTATTTT. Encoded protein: CASSPTGGPTDTQYF.